This TCR beta chain was captured in a study of T cell changes during pregnancy in multiple sclerosis. Germline V lookup: CDR1 SNHLY, CDR2 FYNNEI. With 4 bases clipped from V and 5 bases from J, the junction kept 7 bases outside the gene matches. The CDR3 has 14 amino acids. The protocol was immunoSEQ multiplex PCR, while the TCRdb copy is restricted to in-frame clones and leaves out a portion. Counted here are tens of thousands of clones, roughly nine tenths occurring once; the ten biggest clones make up roughly 1.3%. The TCR originated in a female donor with multiple sclerosis, enrolled in a pregnancy study. The chain has TRBV2 and TRBJ2-5; 7 bases fit TRBD2. Here the sequenced sample was CD4+ T cells from peripheral blood mononuclear cells, taken in the first trimester of pregnancy. The CDR3 DNA follows: TGTGCCAGCAGTGGAATAGGCGGGAGTGAGACCCAGTACTTC. Protein product: CASSGIGGSETQYF.